This T cell receptor (beta chain) was sequenced during a study of blood T cell repertoires in COVID-19. Study information: Samples representing acute and convalescent COVID-19 were sourced from the United States, Italy and Spain.

Enrollees, about 18 to 90 years old, lived in about two dozen US areas. This clone appeared once. Sequencing was performed with immunoSEQ multiplex PCR; in TCRdb, only in-frame clones are kept and a portion is missing. The table lists a few hundred thousand clones, around 89% of them singletons. The source is a man aged 40-49 years who had recovered from COVID-19. The specimen sequenced was PBMCs or T cells enriched from blood (not recorded which).

Here the CDR3 DNA reads TGTGCCTGGTGGAAACCCGGGACAGGGTGGACTGAAGCTTTCTTT. It codes for CAWWKPGTGWTEAFF. The chain employs TRBV30 and TRBJ1-1; 9 bases align to TRBD1. This CDR3 contains 15 residues. V was clipped by 5 bases and J by 5 bases; unmatched bases: 12. Germline loops: CDR1 GTSNPN, CDR2 SVGIG (reference sequence). Full variable domain (rest looked up from reference TRBV30 and TRBJ1-1): SQTIHQWPATLVQPVGSPLSLECTVEGTSNPNLYWYRQAAGRGLQLLFYSVGIGQISSEVPQNLSASRPQDRQFILSSKKLLLSDSGFYLCAWWKPGTGWTEAFFGQGTRLTVV.